These 10 T cell receptor beta chains were all obtained from the same sample, sequenced in a study of blood T cell repertoires in COVID-19. Some clones are missing from TCRdb's copy, which holds only in-frame ones; the method was immunoSEQ multiplex PCR. The sample records 350,000 to 450,000 clones, 85% being singletons. The source material was peripheral blood. Receptors were obtained from a woman under 30 with acute or convalescent COVID-19.

As to this clone: Other DNA sequences within the sample encode an identical CDR3. This sequence joins TRBV18 and TRBJ2-6, with D perhaps matching TRBD1 (6 bases). The germline V and J ends were trimmed by 2 bases and 4 bases, with 9 bases remaining between them. This CDR3 comprises 15 residues. Germline CDR1 and CDR2: KGHSH and LQKENI. In DNA form, the CDR3 reads TGTGCCAGCTCACCAACAGGGTCGGGGGCCAACGTCCTGACTTTC. As protein: CASSPTGSGANVLTF.

Comments on this clone: Within the sample, other DNA sequences also encode this same CDR3. The chain employs TRBV7-3 and TRBJ1-2, with D perhaps matching TRBD1 (5 bases). Trimming shortened V by 2 bases and J by 8 bases, and 6 bases separated the two germline ends. This CDR3 region has 11 residues. Germline-derived CDR1 and CDR2 are SGHTA and FQGTGA. This chain's CDR3 is CASSLGAGYTF. The DNA of the CDR3 is TGTGCCAGCAGCTTAGGGGCCGGCTACACCTTC.

The V gene is TRBV29-1, the J gene TRBJ1-2, with no clear D. The CDR3 has 11 residues. Germline CDR1 and CDR2: SQVTM and ANQGSEA. Trimming removed 4 bases at V and 8 bases at J, with 11 bases between. CDR3 sequence (DNA): TGCAGCGTTGGAACAGATATGGGCTACACCTTC. It is translated as CSVGTDMGYTF.

In DNA, the CDR3 is TGCAGCGGTGGACAGGGCGTCGAGCAGTACTTC. It yields the protein CSGGQGVEQYF. This chain joins TRBV29-1 and TRBJ2-7; 8 bases match TRBD1. Germline CDR1 SQVTM, CDR2 ANQGSEA. V lost 7 bases and J lost 6; bases outside the gene matches: 5. The CDR3 length is 11 residues.

The V and J genes are TRBV28 and TRBJ1-2, with 7 positions matching TRBD1. V shed 5 bases, J shed 8 bases, and the junction held 11 bases outside the gene matches. The CDR3 totals 14 residues. Per germline, CDR1 MDHEN and CDR2 SYDVKM. CDR3 nucleotide sequence: TGTGCCAGCAGTCCGGGGACAGCCCCTTGGGGCTACACCTTC. It specifies CASSPGTAPWGYTF.

The chain joins TRBV9 to TRBJ1-5, with D uncertain. The CDR3 loop spans 15 amino acids. The germline V and J ends were trimmed by 0 bases and 1 base, with 8 bases remaining between them. Germline CDR1 SGDLS, CDR2 YYNGEE. The chain's CDR3 is CASSVDWASNQPQHF. CDR3 nucleotide sequence: TGTGCCAGCAGCGTAGACTGGGCGAGCAATCAGCCCCAGCATTTT. The full variable domain, with the rest looked up from reference TRBV9 and TRBJ1-5, is DSGVTQTPKHLITATGQRVTLRCSPRSGDLSVYWYQQSLDQGLQFLIQYYNGEERAKGNILERFSAQQFPDLHSELNLSSLELGDSALYFCASSVDWASNQPQHFGDGTRLSIL.

The chain couples TRBV7-9 to TRBJ1-2; the match to TRBD1 covers 9 bases. J gave up 6 bases and V 2 bases, and 7 bases lay outside the gene matches. The CDR3 contains 15 residues. Germline CDR1 and CDR2: SEHNR and FQNEAQ (reference sequence). The CDR3 nucleotides read TGTGCCAGCAGCTTACTACGGGACAGGGATAATGGCTACACCTTC. It yields the protein CASSLLRDRDNGYTF.

The J gene is TRBJ2-2, the V gene TRBV4-1, with 10 positions matching TRBD2. J gave up 7 bases and V 0 bases, and 11 bases lay outside the gene matches. The CDR3 extends over 18 amino acids. The germline V gene encodes CDR1 MGHRA and CDR2 YSYEKL. The CDR3, as DNA: TGCGCCAGCAGCCAAGATTTACTAGCGGGAACGGTAGGCGGGGAGCTGTTTTTT. Residues: CASSQDLLAGTVGGELFF.

Here the CDR3 DNA reads TGTGCCAGCAGAACCGGGACAGGGGGCTCCGGCTATGGCTACACCTTC. It specifies CASRTGTGGSGYGYTF. The chain has TRBV28 and TRBJ1-2; 12 bases match TRBD1. V shed 6 bases and J 4 bases; nucleotides not matched to a gene: 9. The V gene's germline CDR1 is MDHEN and CDR2 SYDVKM. The CDR3 sequence is 16 residues long.

The chain couples TRBV6-5 to TRBJ2-3; 8 bases fit TRBD2. V lost 7 bases to trimming and J lost 3 bases; unmatched junction nucleotides: 6. This CDR3 spans 14 amino acids. Germline-derived CDR1 and CDR2 are MNHEY and SVGAGI. The CDR3: CASIGRGATDTQYF. The CDR3 coding sequence is TGTGCCAGCATCGGGAGGGGAGCAACAGATACGCAGTATTTT.